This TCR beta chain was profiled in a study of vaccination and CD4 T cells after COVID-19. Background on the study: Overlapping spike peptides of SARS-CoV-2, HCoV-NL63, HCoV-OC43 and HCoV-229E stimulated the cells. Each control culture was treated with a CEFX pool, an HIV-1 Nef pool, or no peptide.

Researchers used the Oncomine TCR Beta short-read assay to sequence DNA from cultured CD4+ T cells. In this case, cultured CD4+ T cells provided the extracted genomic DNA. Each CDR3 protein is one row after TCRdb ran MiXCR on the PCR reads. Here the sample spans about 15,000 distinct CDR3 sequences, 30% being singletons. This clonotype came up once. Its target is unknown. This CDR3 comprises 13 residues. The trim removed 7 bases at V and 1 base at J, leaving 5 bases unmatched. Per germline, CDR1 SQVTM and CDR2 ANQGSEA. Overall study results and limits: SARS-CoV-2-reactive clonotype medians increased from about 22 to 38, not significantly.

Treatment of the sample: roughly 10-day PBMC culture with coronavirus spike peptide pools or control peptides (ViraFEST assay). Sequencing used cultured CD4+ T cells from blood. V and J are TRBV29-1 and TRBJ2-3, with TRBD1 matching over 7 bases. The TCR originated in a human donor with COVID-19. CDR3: CSARTGGTDTQYF. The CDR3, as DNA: TGCAGCGCTCGAACAGGGGGCACAGATACGCAGTATTTT.